The next 20 T cell receptor beta chains were all read from a single sample in a study of blood T cell repertoires in COVID-19. Generated by immunoSEQ multiplex PCR, the TCRdb table keeps only in-frame clones and is missing some. This table has 200,000 to 300,000 clones, roughly 86% appearing once. Sequencing used peripheral blood. The receptors derive from an older woman with COVID-19, enrolled during active disease.

This chain uses TRBV11-3 with TRBJ2-3, with D unclear. V was clipped by 5 bases and J by 0 bases, with 6 bases between them. Germline V gives CDR1 SGHNT, CDR2 YENEEA. The CDR3 is 13 amino acids. CDR3 nucleotides: TGTGCCAGCAGCCCGACTAGCACAGATACGCAGTATTTT. It specifies CASSPTSTDTQYF.

About this clone itself: The sample holds other DNA sequences that translate to the same CDR3. The V and J genes are TRBV5-1 and TRBJ2-3; 9 bases agree with TRBD2. Germline values: CDR1 SGHRS, CDR2 YFSETQ. Trimming took 3 bases from V and 1 from J; bases not matched to a gene: 0. The CDR3 has 14 residues. The CDR3 nucleotides are TGCGCCAGCAGCTCTAGCGGGGGCACAGATACGCAGTATTTT. It codes for CASSSSGGTDTQYF.

The chain couples TRBV20-1 to TRBJ1-1; D possibly corresponds to TRBD1 (5 bases). CDR3 size: 11 residues. Germline-derived CDR1 and CDR2 are DFQATT and SNEGSKA (reference sequence). Trimming cost V 5 bases and J 7 bases, with 11 bases left between them. The CDR3 reads CSASGHGEAFF. CDR3 coding DNA: TGCAGTGCTTCCGGACACGGTGAAGCTTTCTTT.

This clone was counted between two and nine times. J is TRBJ2-7 and V is TRBV7-9, with a weak D call TRBD2 (6 bases). CDR3 length: 16 amino acids. With 2 bases removed from V and 3 bases from J, the gap between germline ends came to 17 bases. Germline lookup yields CDR1 SEHNR and CDR2 FQNEAQ (reference sequence). The CDR3 coding sequence is TGTGCCAGCAGCTTAACTTTGGGGGGAAGGGGCTACGAGCAGTACTTC. Its protein product is CASSLTLGGRGYEQYF.

The gene calls are TRBV3-1 (or the pseudogene TRBV3-2) and TRBJ2-7; 9 bases are a match to TRBD2. The V segment lost 7 bases and the J segment 5 bases; nucleotides outside the gene matches: 12. CDR3 length equals 15 residues. The germline V gene has CDR1 LGHDT and CDR2 YNNKEL (reference sequence). The CDR3 sequence: CASTHPWREGHEQYF. CDR3 DNA sequence: TGTGCCAGCACCCACCCCTGGCGGGAGGGCCACGAGCAGTACTTC.

J is TRBJ1-5 and V is TRBV30; a possible D gene is TRBD1 (6 bases). V shed 3 bases and J shed 9 bases, with 9 bases lying between them. Germline V gene sequence: CDR1 GTSNPN, CDR2 SVGIG (reference sequence). The CDR3 runs 11 residues. CDR3 nucleotides: TGTGCCTGGAGCAAACAGGGGCCCCAGCATTTT. Translated, it gives CAWSKQGPQHF.

This chain joins TRBV12-3 or TRBV12-4 and TRBJ2-2; perhaps TRBD2 as D (5 bases). The CDR3 consists of 13 residues. Trimming removed 6 bases from V and 6 bases from J, with 11 bases in between. The CDR3 DNA reads TGTGCCAGCAGCCCCTCGAGGGCCGGGGAGCTGTTTTTT. Translation gives CASSPSRAGELFF.

The CDR3 protein is CASSMVQGRFGNYGYTF. The CDR3, as DNA: TGTGCCAGTAGTATGGTACAGGGGCGGTTTGGGAACTATGGCTACACCTTC. The genes are TRBV19 and TRBJ1-2, with 7 positions matching TRBD1. The CDR3 covers 17 residues. Germline trimming cut 3 bases from V and 2 bases from J; bases unmatched to any gene: 12. CDR1 is LNHDA and CDR2 is SQIVND in the germline V gene (reference sequence).

This sequence joins TRBV28 and TRBJ1-4, with D unclear. The CDR3 extends over 15 amino acids. The ends were cut back, 4 bases at V and 8 bases at J, with 17 bases in the middle. CDR1 MDHEN and CDR2 SYDVKM come from the germline V gene. CDR3 amino acids: CASSSLQVREEKLFF. CDR3 in DNA: TGTGCCAGCAGTTCCTTGCAGGTTCGGGAAGAAAAACTGTTTTTT.

CDR3 sequence reads: CATSRDLTGGYTF. The CDR3, as DNA: TGTGCCACCAGCAGAGATCTGACAGGCGGCTACACCTTC. The chain combines TRBV15 with TRBJ1-2, with D possibly matching TRBD1 (6 bases). Germline V gene sequence: CDR1 LNHNV, CDR2 YYDKDF (reference sequence). The CDR3 consists of 13 residues. V was trimmed by 0 bases and J by 8 bases, leaving 10 bases between them.

The chain is built from TRBV7-9 and TRBJ2-1; 13 nucleotides line up with TRBD2. This CDR3 has 19 residues. Germline CDR1 is SEHNR and CDR2 is FQNEAQ (reference sequence). The junction had 14 bases not matched to a gene; V was cut back by 5 bases and J by 4 bases. The CDR3 protein is CASSHRKLAGGGPYNEQFF. CDR3 DNA sequence: TGTGCCAGCAGCCATCGGAAACTAGCGGGAGGGGGGCCTTACAATGAGCAGTTCTTC.

The chain carries TRBV30 and TRBJ1-2, with 7 bases identical to TRBD1. The J segment lost 2 bases and the V segment lost 4 bases, leaving 16 bases of the junction unmatched. The CDR3 runs to 17 residues. CDR1 is GTSNPN and CDR2 is SVGIG in the germline V gene (reference sequence). CDR3 protein: CAWTARQGDRVNYGYTF. The CDR3 DNA follows: TGTGCCTGGACGGCCCGGCAGGGGGACAGAGTAAACTATGGCTACACCTTC.

The chain uses TRBV28 and TRBJ2-2; a possible D gene is TRBD1 (6 bases). This CDR3 has 15 residues. V was pared by 10 bases and J by 6 bases, with 21 bases between. From germline, CDR1 is MDHEN and CDR2 SYDVKM. The CDR3 sequence is CAIKPTGNFPGELFF. The CDR3 DNA follows: TGTGCCATCAAGCCTACAGGGAATTTTCCCGGGGAGCTGTTTTTT.

The V gene is TRBV2, the J gene TRBJ2-7, with 7 positions matching TRBD2. The germline CDR1 and CDR2 sequences are SNHLY and FYNNEI. After removal of 8 bases from V and 0 bases from J, the junction contained 13 bases not matched to a gene. The CDR3 spans 16 residues. CDR3 nucleotide sequence: TGTGCCAGCCAGAGGTTCGGCGGGAGTGTCTCCTACGAGCAGTACTTC. This translates into CASQRFGGSVSYEQYF.

This clone has a handful of counts. At the DNA level, this CDR3 is encoded by other sequences in the same sample as well. CDR3 bases: TGTGCCAGCAGTTACCGGGGAAGCTCTGGAAACACCATATATTTT. This codes for CASSYRGSSGNTIYF. This rearrangement joins TRBV6-5 to TRBJ1-3, with D unclear. Trimming removed 2 bases from V and 0 bases from J, with 8 bases in between. Germline CDR1 is MNHEY and CDR2 is SVGAGI. The CDR3 extends over 15 amino acids.

This clone was observed once. This sequence joins TRBV3-1 (or the pseudogene TRBV3-2) and TRBJ2-2; TRBD1 might be the D (6 bases). Trimming took off 1 base at V and 0 bases at J, with 12 bases between the two ends. CDR1 LGHDT and CDR2 YNNKEL come from the germline V gene (reference sequence). The CDR3 covers 17 residues. As DNA, the CDR3 is TGTGCCAGCAGCCAAGGGCTACAGGGACCGAACACCGGGGAGCTGTTTTTT. This gives the protein CASSQGLQGPNTGELFF.

This rearrangement joins TRBV30 to TRBJ2-7; D is possibly TRBD2 (5 bases). Germline assignment: CDR1 GTSNPN and CDR2 SVGIG (reference sequence). The V gene lost 2 bases and the J gene lost 6 bases, with 14 bases spanning the gap. CDR3 length equals 13 residues. This CDR3 reads CAWSQQRGTEQYF. The CDR3 DNA reads as TGTGCCTGGAGTCAGCAACGGGGAACCGAGCAGTACTTC.

This sequence joins TRBV19 and TRBJ2-3; 10 positions match TRBD2. Trimming at V came to 4 bases and at J to 6 bases, leaving 4 bases not matched to a gene. The CDR3 extends over 14 amino acids. Germline values: CDR1 LNHDA, CDR2 SQIVND (reference sequence). CDR3 protein: CASSTAGGFDTQYF. CDR3 nucleotides: TGTGCCAGTAGTACAGCGGGAGGGTTTGATACGCAGTATTTT.

The chain carries TRBV11-2 and TRBJ2-3, with D maybe TRBD2 (5 bases). Germline lookup yields CDR1 SGHAT and CDR2 FQNNGV. This CDR3 is 17 amino acids long. V gave up 5 bases and J gave up 0 bases, with 18 bases separating them. CDR3 sequence (DNA): TGTGCCAGCAGCCATGGGCGAATGCGGGCTAGCACAGATACGCAGTATTTT. Its protein product is CASSHGRMRASTDTQYF.

The chain links TRBV5-1 to TRBJ2-7; 13 bases match TRBD2. V trimming: 0 bases; J trimming: 5 bases; junction bases outside the gene matches: 5. Germline CDR1 is SGHRS and CDR2 is YFSETQ. The CDR3 covers 16 residues. CDR3 in DNA: TGCGCCAGCAGCTTGGCCGGGACTAGCGGGATTGACGAGCAGTACTTC. Protein: CASSLAGTSGIDEQYF.